The 19 T cell receptor beta chains in this list originate from one sample, sequenced in a study of cytomegalovirus exposure and HLA in healthy donors. Assay: immunoSEQ multiplex PCR; the TCRdb copy retains only in-frame clones and omits some. The data show 30,000 to 40,000 clones, 90% to 95% seen once. The sample was PBMCs. The source is a young man in good health and CMV-seronegative.

The V and J genes are TRBV5-1 and TRBJ2-7; 9 bases are a match to TRBD2. V dropped 0 bases and J dropped 2; count of bases not matched to a gene: 3. This CDR3 region has 15 residues. Germline CDR1 reads SGHRS; CDR2 reads YFSETQ. CDR3 sequence: CASSLELAGTYEQYF. CDR3 DNA: TGCGCCAGCAGCTTGGAGCTAGCGGGAACCTACGAGCAGTACTTC.

The CDR3 nucleotides are TGTGCCAGCTCACCACGTGAGGTTGTGGGGGGCTACGAGCAGTACTTC. Translating gives CASSPREVVGGYEQYF. The chain recombines TRBV18 with TRBJ2-7, with D possibly TRBD2 on 6 matching bases. Germline V gene data show CDR1 as KGHSH and CDR2 as LQKENI. This CDR3 has 16 amino acids. Trimming shortened V by 1 base and J by 3 bases, and 16 bases separated the two germline ends.

The V call is TRBV7-9, the J call TRBJ1-4, with D tentatively TRBD1 (5 bases). The CDR3 covers 14 residues. V was cut by 3 bases and J by 7 bases, with 12 bases left in between. Germline V CDR1 and CDR2: SEHNR, FQNEAQ (reference sequence). This chain's CDR3 is CASSFTGGAEKLFF. CDR3 DNA: TGTGCCAGCAGCTTTACGGGAGGGGCTGAAAAACTGTTTTTT.

The CDR3 region has the DNA TGCGCCAGCAGCCCCGTCCTAGCGGGGGGCACAGATACGCAGTATTTT. Translated: CASSPVLAGGTDTQYF. This chain uses TRBV5-1 with TRBJ2-3, with 10 bases aligning to TRBD2. Germline V CDR1 and CDR2: SGHRS, YFSETQ. This CDR3 region has 16 residues. The trim removed 4 bases at V and 1 base at J, leaving 6 bases unmatched.

V and J are TRBV29-1 and TRBJ2-7, with a weak D call TRBD1 (6 bases). V shed 5 bases and J shed 6 bases, with 14 bases lying between them. The CDR3 covers 12 residues. Germline CDR1 SQVTM, CDR2 ANQGSEA. The CDR3 bases are TGCAGCGTTTCTGGGTCAGGGGTCGAGCAGTACTTC. Its protein is CSVSGSGVEQYF.

The chain is built from TRBV6-4 and TRBJ2-3, with TRBD2 as a possible D gene (5 bases). Germline V gives CDR1 MRHNA, CDR2 SNTAGT. This CDR3 has 14 residues. The V gene lost 5 bases and the J gene lost 1 base, with 10 bases spanning the gap. The CDR3 DNA is TGTGCCAGCAGTTGGAACGGGGGCACAGATACGCAGTATTTT. Protein: CASSWNGGTDTQYF.

The chain combines TRBV14 with TRBJ2-1; 7 bases map to TRBD1. Germline CDR1 SGHDN, CDR2 FVKESK. V was pared by 4 bases and J by 4 bases, with 13 bases of the junction left unmatched. This CDR3 spans 17 amino acids. CDR3 DNA sequence: TGTGCCAGCAGCCCCCCCCCGAGACAGGGTGGATACAATGAGCAGTTCTTC. Its translation is CASSPPPRQGGYNEQFF.

CDR3 loop: CASSFRTRSYEQYF. In DNA form, the CDR3 reads TGTGCCAGCAGTTTTAGGACTAGGTCCTACGAGCAGTACTTC. V gene TRBV6-5 combines with J gene TRBJ2-7, with TRBD2 identical over 7 bases. V shed 4 bases, J shed 1 base, and the junction held 4 bases outside the gene matches. The CDR3 has 14 amino acids. Germline V lookup: CDR1 MNHEY, CDR2 SVGAGI.

The chain is built from TRBV11-3 and TRBJ2-1; 9 bases match TRBD2. V was pared by 5 bases and J by 6 bases, with 8 bases of the junction left unmatched. Germline V CDR1 and CDR2: SGHNT, YENEEA. The CDR3 totals 15 residues. CDR3: CASSGRSGSTNEQFF. Written as DNA, the CDR3 is TGTGCCAGCAGCGGGCGTAGCGGGAGTACCAATGAGCAGTTCTTC. Full variable domain (missing parts from reference TRBV11-3 and TRBJ2-1): EAGVVQSPRYKIIEKKQPVAFWCNPISGHNTLYWYLQNLGQGPELLIRYENEEAVDDSQLPKDRFSAERLKGVDSTLKIQPAELGDSAVYLCASSGRSGSTNEQFFGPGTRLTVL.

V gene TRBV5-1 combines with J gene TRBJ1-3; D might be TRBD1 (5 bases). CDR3 length equals 15 residues. Trimming removed 0 bases at V and 2 bases at J, with 9 bases between. Germline-derived CDR1 and CDR2 are SGHRS and YFSETQ. Here the CDR3 DNA reads TGCGCCAGCAGCTTGGATGGGGCGCCTGGAAACACCATATATTTT. It codes for CASSLDGAPGNTIYF.

This chain joins TRBV5-5 and TRBJ1-4, with 7 bases lining up with TRBD1. The J segment lost 4 bases and the V segment lost 4 bases, leaving 4 bases of the junction unmatched. Germline values: CDR1 SGHKS, CDR2 YYEKEE (reference sequence). This CDR3 region has 14 residues. The CDR3 sequence: CASSAGTVNEKLFF. The CDR3 nucleotides read TGTGCCAGCAGCGCCGGGACAGTTAATGAAAAACTGTTTTTT.

This clone turned up a few times. V gene TRBV2 combines with J gene TRBJ1-4; 12 nucleotides match TRBD1. CDR3 length: 15 residues. Trimming removed 6 bases from V and 8 bases from J; junction bases left unmatched: 7. Germline V CDR1 and CDR2: SNHLY, FYNNEI. DNA for the CDR3: TGTGCCAGCAGGCTAACCGGGACAGGGGGCGAAAAACTGTTTTTT. It yields the protein CASRLTGTGGEKLFF.

Turning to this clone: One end of the junction fails to match germline, which may point to a read error. The chain links TRBV7-9 to TRBJ2-2, with TRBD1 matching 9 bases. Germline V gene data show CDR1 as SEHNR and CDR2 as FQNEAQ (reference sequence). The CDR3 has 18 amino acids. The CDR3, as DNA: TGTGCCAGCACCTTAGAACAAAGACAGGGGGCGAACACCGGGGAGCTGTTTTTT. Translated: CASTLEQRQGANTGELFF.

V gene TRBV7-3 combines with J gene TRBJ1-2, with TRBD1 matching over 7 bases. With V trimmed by 0 bases and J by 4 bases, 5 bases remained unmatched. Germline assignment: CDR1 SGHTA and CDR2 FQGTGA. The CDR3 covers 15 residues. In DNA, the CDR3 is TGTGCCAGCAGCTTAACGCCAGGGGGGATCTATGGCTACACCTTC. Its translation: CASSLTPGGIYGYTF.

This chain joins TRBV9 and TRBJ2-7; tentative D call: TRBD2 (6 bases). This CDR3 comprises 14 residues. Trimming pared 6 bases from V and 6 bases from J, leaving 19 bases between. Germline V lookup: CDR1 SGDLS, CDR2 YYNGEE. The CDR3 loop reads CASTLDGGRGEQYF. Written as DNA, the CDR3 is TGTGCCAGCACCCTGGACGGAGGGAGAGGCGAGCAGTACTTC.

For the CDR3, the DNA is TGTGCCAGCAGCTTAGGGGTAGGGGACTATGGCTACACCTTC. Amino acids: CASSLGVGDYGYTF. This chain uses TRBV11-2 with TRBJ1-2; the D gene is possibly TRBD1 (5 bases). The length of the CDR3 is 14 residues. CDR1 and CDR2 (germline): SGHAT, FQNNGV. V was shortened by 1 base and J by 3 bases, with 9 bases between the two germline ends. Variable domain in full (rest from reference TRBV11-2 and TRBJ1-2): EAGVAQSPRYKIIEKRQSVAFWCNPISGHATLYWYQQILGQGPKLLIQFQNNGVVDDSQLPKDRFSAERLKGVDSTLKIQPAKLEDSAVYLCASSLGVGDYGYTFGSGTRLTVV.

The V and J genes are TRBV19 and TRBJ2-1; D remains unclear. Germline assignment: CDR1 LNHDA and CDR2 SQIVND (reference sequence). This CDR3 contains 15 residues. V lost 3 bases and J 0 bases, leaving 9 bases between the germline ends. This CDR3 is CASSIPPSSYNEQFF. The DNA of the CDR3 is TGTGCCAGTAGTATCCCTCCGAGCTCCTACAATGAGCAGTTCTTC.

The chain carries TRBV7-8 and TRBJ1-4, with unresolved D. V shed 0 bases and J shed 12 bases, with 8 bases lying between them. The V gene's germline CDR1 is SGHVS and CDR2 FQNEAQ. This CDR3 is built from 12 residues. In DNA, the CDR3 is TGTGCCAGCAGCTTAGCCCCGGGTGAACTGTTTTTT. It yields the protein CASSLAPGELFF.

The chain links TRBV2 to TRBJ1-1; no definite D call. The CDR3 is 14 amino acids. The V end was cut by 2 bases, the J end by 5 bases, with 12 bases between. The germline V gene encodes CDR1 SNHLY and CDR2 FYNNEI. The DNA of the CDR3 is TGTGCCAGCAGTGAAAATCCAGGAGGGACTGAAGCTTTCTTT. Protein sequence: CASSENPGGTEAFF.